The 3 T cell receptor beta chains reported below all come from one sample, sequenced in a study of blood T cell repertoires in COVID-19. Method: immunoSEQ multiplex PCR; TCRdb's copy keeps in-frame clones and lacks some. Of fewer than 500,000 clones in the sample, roughly 89% were seen once. Sequencing input: peripheral blood. The origin of the receptors is a man between 18 and 29 years old with COVID-19, enrolled during active disease.

The chain employs TRBV7-8 and TRBJ2-5, with D perhaps given as TRBD1 or TRBD2 (5 bases each). The V and J ends lost 5 bases and 4 bases respectively, with 11 bases between them. Germline lookup yields CDR1 SGHVS and CDR2 FQNEAQ. CDR3 size: 13 residues. The DNA for the CDR3 is TGTGCCAGCAGCCAGGGAGACCTAGAGACCCAGTACTTC. Translated, it gives CASSQGDLETQYF.

The V gene is TRBV12-3 or TRBV12-4, the J gene TRBJ2-3; no clear D. CDR3 length equals 13 residues. V lost 10 bases and J 1 base, leaving 12 bases between the germline ends. The CDR3, as DNA: TGTGCCACCAGAACACCCGGCACAGATACGCAGTATTTT. It translates to CATRTPGTDTQYF.

This clone came up once. This chain uses TRBV10-1 with TRBJ2-2; possible D gene TRBD1, 6 bases. V dropped 3 bases and J dropped 5 bases, with 10 bases sitting between them. The CDR3 is 14 residues long. Germline V gene lookup returns CDR1 WNHNN and CDR2 SYGVQD (reference sequence). This CDR3 is CASSDRTATGELFF. The CDR3 DNA is TGCGCCAGCAGTGACAGGACAGCAACCGGGGAGCTGTTTTTT.